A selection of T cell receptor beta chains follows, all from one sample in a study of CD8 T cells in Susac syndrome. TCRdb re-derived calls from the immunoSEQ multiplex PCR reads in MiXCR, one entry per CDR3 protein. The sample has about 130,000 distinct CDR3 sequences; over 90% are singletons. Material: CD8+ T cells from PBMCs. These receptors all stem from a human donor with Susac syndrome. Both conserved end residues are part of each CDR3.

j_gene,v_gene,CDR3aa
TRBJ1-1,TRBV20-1,CSGGGRGQRYTEAFF
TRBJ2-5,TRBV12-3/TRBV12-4,CASSPSGTQETQYF
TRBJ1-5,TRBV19,CASSIEMQPQHF
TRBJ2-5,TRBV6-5,CASSPGEQETQYF
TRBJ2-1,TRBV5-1,CASSLAPSEAYNEQFF
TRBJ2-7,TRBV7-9,CASQLRGTGGSYEQYF
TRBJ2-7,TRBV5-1,CASSTSGQPGYEQYF
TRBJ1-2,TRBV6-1,CASSELTPAGLRYGYTF
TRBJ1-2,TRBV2,CASSEFVTGTNYGYTF
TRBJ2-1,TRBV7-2,CASSHSDEQFF
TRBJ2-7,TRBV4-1,CASSQDNLQLDEQYF